The source of this T cell receptor (beta chain) is a study of regulatory T cells in long-lasting Graves disease. Regarding the study as a whole: Whereas new patients shared roughly 910 public clonotypes, persistent patients shared more, at approximately 2,700.

The sample's time point: newly diagnosed GD, antithyroid drugs for less than 3 months. Extracted PBMC RNA gave rise to the TCR library. Of note for this clonotype: Its antigen is not identified.

Arm-PCR with iRepertoire HTBI primers amplified the CDR3 regions for these TCR beta libraries. TCRdb reprocessed the multiplex PCR reads with MiXCR, giving one entry per CDR3 protein. Of 350,000 to 500,000 distinct CDR3 sequences listed, roughly 17% are singletons. The sample was also reused in another study, on T cells in Graves' hyperthyroidism and ophthalmopathy. That study reports: An initial round of RT-PCR targeting the TCR CDR3 relied on the HTBI primer set.

The clonotype originates from a woman in her 30s with Graves disease. The material sequenced was peripheral blood mononuclear cells (PBMCs), taken at new diagnosis, from a patient treated with antithyroid drugs.

CDR3 bases: TGTGCCTGGAGGCAACCCACTAGCGGGAGATTAACCGGGGAGCTGTTTTTT. It codes for CAWRQPTSGRLTGELFF. V gene TRBV30 combines with J gene TRBJ2-2; TRBD2 matches at 11 bases. Trimming took 3 bases from V and 5 from J; bases not matched to a gene: 11. Germline V lookup: CDR1 GTSNPN, CDR2 SVGIG (reference sequence). The length of the CDR3 is 17 residues.